This T cell receptor (beta chain) comes out of a study of tumor and adjacent non-tumor tissue in lung cancer (dated by TCRdb to 2017 to 2018). Broadly, across the study: By cancer type, the cohort comprised 11 to 12 adenocarcinoma patients, a couple of squamous cell carcinoma patients and 1 small cell lung cancer patient. For each patient, one tumor sample and one normal lung sample were taken, giving thirty paired specimens that underwent TCRbeta CDR3 sequencing. The study compared bulk TCRbeta repertoires between lung tumor tissue and matched distant non-tumor lung tissue from over 13 lung cancer patients. The 15 enrolled patients, of whom 10 were men and 5 were women, were aged about 30 to 80 years and were diagnosed with TNM stage I to III disease. A total of fewer than 150 million productive TCRbeta reads were generated by sequencing, corresponding to an average of about 4 million reads per sample.

The method was multiplex PCR. Sequenced on an Illumina HiSeq 2500. Following protocols modified from ARM-PCR, the researchers constructed TCRbeta libraries through three rounds of nested PCR with primers (Table S4). Before sequencing, PCR products of 200-500 bp were cut from the gel and purified using the QIAquick gel extraction kit. The source study handled its data this way. Reads were cleaned with Trimmomatic, merged with FLASH into complete CDR3 sequences, and assigned to V(D)J germline segments with MiTCR. VDJtools was used to compute clonal diversity as the inverse Simpson's index. In-frame sequences without a premature stop codon were defined as productive reads. In TCRdb, the public reads were trimmed at Q25 with fastp and aligned with MiXCR, with productive beta chains retained. Each entry is one CDR3 protein sequence, shown with its most common DNA and genes. None of the V and J calls come from the authors' own analysis; TCRdb made them. This sample holds 69,000 or so distinct CDR3 sequences; approximately 73% were observed only once. The top ten hold roughly 27% of the sample.

Points the paper makes about the study in general: Because peripheral blood was not sequenced, blood TCRbeta repertoires in the lung cancer patients of the study were not examined. TCR diversity was significantly higher in younger patients, and higher tumor TCR diversity was associated with shorter overall and disease-free survival. Only 15 or so patients were included in the cohort, and the need for larger samples and more detailed clinical data was noted by the authors. Tumor tissue showed significantly higher TCR diversity (inverse Simpson) than normal lung tissue, at roughly 390 vs 170 (P = 0.0075, Mann-Whitney U test). Neither the sequencing platform nor unique molecular identifiers are named or mentioned anywhere in the methods. In normal lung, the top 100 clones accounted for a significantly larger cumulative share of the repertoire than in tumor tissue.

RNA was isolated from bulk unsorted tissue, and RNA quality was assessed with a NanoDrop ND-1000 and an Agilent 2100. All donors had newly diagnosed lung cancer, had not received prior chemotherapy, and were admitted for thoracic surgery in China between August and November 2014. The study excluded patients who had received radiotherapy or chemotherapy before or who had another cancer at the same time. Pieces of surgical tissue measuring roughly 1-2.2 cm3 were kept in RNAlater solution and held at -80 degrees C until needed. Regarding this clonotype: Its antigen has not been determined. The conserved phenylalanine or tryptophan normally closing the CDR3 is absent here, so this likely arose from a read error.

The TCR sequence derives from a man aged 55 to 70 with non-small cell lung cancer. Sequenced material: lung tumor tissue.

The CDR3: CASSYSPGEPDTQYL. The base sequence is TGTGCCAGCAGTTACTCACCAGGGGAGCCAGATACGCAGTATTTA. The rearranged segments are TRBV6-5 and TRBJ2-3, and perhaps TRBD1 as D gene, on 6 matching bases. The CDR1 and CDR2 encoded by the germline V gene are MNHEY and SVGAGI. Trimming removed 0 bases from V and 4 bases from J, leaving 11 bases between the germline ends. Termini included, the CDR3 measures 15 amino acids. The DNA shown is the 45-base CDR3, in frame from base 1.